The clone carrying this T cell receptor (beta chain) was seen a handful of times. Its antigen remains unidentified. Arm-PCR with iRepertoire HTBI primers amplified the CDR3 regions for these TCR beta libraries. TCRdb re-called the multiplex PCR reads through MiXCR, storing one row per CDR3 protein. Of about 620,000 distinct CDR3 sequences listed, around 15% are singletons. This sample is drawn from a study of regulatory T cells in long-lasting Graves disease. Germline values: CDR1 SNHLY, CDR2 FYNNEI. The CDR3 has 13 residues. The V gene lost 8 bases and the J gene lost 6 bases, with 16 bases spanning the gap. Findings of the study overall: Those with persistent disease had in common more public clonotypes (about 2,500) than new patients (approximately 890).

Indicated time point: newly diagnosed GD, antithyroid drugs for less than 3 months. PBMC-derived RNA was used for the TCR library. One endocrinology department in Xi'an, China, was where patients came from. These sequences were also reported in another study, on T cells in Graves' hyperthyroidism and ophthalmopathy. That study adds: Researchers ran a first-round RT-PCR on the TCR CDR3 using the HTBI primer set. For ophthalmopathy, model prediction preceded onset by a median 6.5 months.

J is TRBJ1-1 and V is TRBV2; D gene ambiguous. Sequenced here: peripheral blood mononuclear cells (PBMCs), sampled at new diagnosis, from a patient treated with antithyroid drugs. This receptor was obtained from a woman between 25 and 40 years old with Graves disease. CDR3 sequence reads: CASGGPPGPEAFF. CDR3 coding DNA: TGTGCCAGCGGAGGCCCCCCGGGCCCTGAAGCTTTCTTT.